The present TCR beta chain was sequenced within a study of blood T cell repertoires in COVID-19 (dated by TCRdb to about 2020). Turning to the overall study: Collaborator samples came from the United States, Italy and Spain and covered acute and convalescent phases of COVID-19. The prospective study material was composed of cDNA or gDNA derived from T cells, B-cell-depleted T cells, or PBMCs. Deeply sampled blood TCRbeta repertoires from subjects exposed to, actively infected with, or recovered from COVID-19 were included in the dataset. A freely available public database, intended as a resource for researchers studying the immune response to SARS-CoV-2, is where the repertoires were released. Samples were obtained from the ongoing ImmuneRACE study (first 160 participants) and from 1,000 to 1,500 subjects provided by 6 global collaborators. A de-identified subject ID, COVID-19 status, age in years and sex were almost always included in the sample metadata. Where HLA class I and class II types were available, the types were taken from metadata supplied by the sample provider, not from assay-based typing.

The research as a whole found: The quantity of clinical and demographic metadata differed by source and by participant and was supplied without curation.

Of note for this clone: Its recognized antigen is unknown. Base quality data are lacking; no much larger clone is found one base away.

Whole blood was collected in K2EDTA tubes by collaborating institutions according to the institutions' own protocols. For TCRbeta analysis, collaborators shipped samples as frozen whole blood, isolated PBMCs, or DNA extracted from either of those sample types. The CDR3 holds 15 amino acids from the cysteine to the phenylalanine. The kept DNA is CDR3 alone, 45 bases in frame from the first base. Sequences SGHVS (CDR1) and FNYEAQ (CDR2) are obtained from the germline V gene. V is cut back by 5 bases and J by 8 bases, with 7 bases in the junction unmatched. TCRbeta CDR3 regions were amplified from genomic DNA using the immunoSEQ Assay, a bias-controlled multiplex PCR. The paper's processing steps were these. The number of nucleated cells in each sample was estimated from the amplification of reference gene primers within the assay. To quantify the absolute abundance of each unique TCRbeta CDR3 rearrangement, sequence reads were collapsed and filtered. For each sample, productive Simpson clonality was calculated as the square root of Simpson's diversity index across productive rearrangements. TCRdb took over this immuneACCESS table, retaining in-frame rearrangements with V and J assigned. Such tables are incomplete; in checked studies, under half of the missing clones stem from an unresolved V gene, and the remainder is unexplained. The V and J calls and clone size were taken over from that table, and D and trimming were inferred from the DNA. The sample table lists about 110,000 clones, 80% to 90% of them with a count of one. The ten most abundant clones make up about 15% of the sample.

Sequencing used peripheral blood. The V and J genes are TRBV7-6 and TRBJ2-1; the central 12 bases match TRBD2. The receptor was isolated from a woman aged 60-75 years with acute or convalescent COVID-19. The CDR3 region: CASSPSGGGYDEQFF. The nucleotide sequence reads as follows: TGTGCCAGCAGCCCTAGCGGGGGGGGTTATGATGAGCAGTTCTTC.